The 26 T cell receptor beta chains listed next were all sequenced from one sample in a study of cytomegalovirus exposure and HLA in healthy donors. The PCR used 60 Vbeta and 13 Jbeta primers. Clones were read by immunoSEQ multiplex PCR, and TCRdb kept only the in-frame ones, dropping some. The table records more than 95,000 clones, roughly three quarters of them present only once. Sequences were obtained from PBMCs. All receptors derive from a man aged 50-59 years in good health and CMV-seropositive.

The gene calls are TRBV18 and TRBJ2-1, with 14 bases identical to TRBD2. Per the germline V gene, CDR1 is KGHSH and CDR2 is LQKENI. The trim removed 3 bases at V and 9 bases at J, leaving 10 bases unmatched. The CDR3 has 17 amino acids. In DNA form, the CDR3 reads TGTGCCAGCTCACCCTCCGGGGGACTAGCGGGAGAGGCTGAGCAGTTCTTC. Its protein is CASSPSGGLAGEAEQFF.

The gene calls are TRBV5-6 and TRBJ1-4; possibly TRBD1 for D (5 bases). V gave up 1 base and J gave up 5 bases, with 21 bases separating them. CDR3 length: 18 residues. The V gene's germline CDR1 is SGHDT and CDR2 YYEEEE. As DNA, the CDR3 is TGTGCCAGCAGCTTGCGTCTAGGGTTGACGGCAGGGAATGAAAAACTGTTTTTT. As protein: CASSLRLGLTAGNEKLFF.

The chain employs TRBV11-2 and TRBJ1-5, with TRBD1 identical over 9 bases. Germline loops: CDR1 SGHAT, CDR2 FQNNGV. The CDR3 contains 15 residues. Trimming cost V 5 bases and J 2 bases; bases outside gene matches: 4. The CDR3 coding sequence is TGTGCCAGCAGCCCGACAGGGGGAGGCAATCAGCCCCAGCATTTT. Translated: CASSPTGGGNQPQHF.

J is TRBJ2-7 and V is TRBV7-2, with 13 nucleotides matching TRBD2. The CDR3 runs to 14 residues. CDR1 is SGHTA and CDR2 is FQGNSA in the germline V gene. The trim removed 4 bases at V and 6 bases at J, leaving 3 bases unmatched. The CDR3 region is CASSSRLAGGEQYF. CDR3 nucleotides: TGTGCCAGCAGCTCTCGACTAGCGGGGGGCGAGCAGTACTTC.

V is TRBV5-4 and J is TRBJ2-7; TRBD2 agrees at 11 bases. In germline, CDR1 is SGHNT, CDR2 YYREEE (reference sequence). CDR3 length: 15 amino acids. The V and J ends lost 0 bases and 3 bases, in that order; junction bases with no gene match: 2. CDR3 loop: CASSLVSGGVYEQYF. DNA for the CDR3: TGTGCCAGCAGCTTGGTTAGCGGGGGGGTCTACGAGCAGTACTTC.

Only a few counts were recorded for this clone. V usage is TRBV6-1 and J usage is TRBJ2-7; no firm D call. Trimming left V 4 bases short and J 1 base short, with 14 bases between. CDR1 and CDR2 from the germline V gene are MNHNS and SASEGT. CDR3 length equals 15 residues. DNA of the CDR3: TGTGCCAGCAGTGGTCGGTCACCCGGTTCCTACGAGCAGTACTTC. It specifies CASSGRSPGSYEQYF.

CDR3 sequence (DNA): TGTGCCACCTCAGGTGGACAGGGCACCTACGAGCAGTACTTC. Encoded protein: CATSGGQGTYEQYF. V gene TRBV28 combines with J gene TRBJ2-7, with 8 bases fitting TRBD1. Germline CDR1 MDHEN, CDR2 SYDVKM. This CDR3 comprises 14 residues. The V gene end was trimmed by 10 bases and the J gene end by 2 bases; junction bases not matched to a gene: 10.

The chain couples TRBV11-2 to TRBJ2-1; 7 nucleotides match TRBD2. The CDR3 consists of 16 residues. Looked up from germline, CDR1 is SGHAT and CDR2 is FQNNGV. The trim removed 1 base at V and 2 bases at J, leaving 5 bases unmatched. CDR3 sequence reads: CASSLARLAAYNEQFF. In DNA form, the CDR3 reads TGTGCCAGCAGCTTAGCAAGGCTAGCGGCCTACAATGAGCAGTTCTTC.

V gene TRBV9 combines with J gene TRBJ2-7, with D perhaps TRBD1 (6 bases). Germline CDR1 SGDLS, CDR2 YYNGEE. Trimming cost V 4 bases and J 5 bases, with 16 bases left between them. There are 14 residues in the CDR3. CDR3 region: CASSLGTFPDEQYF. For the CDR3, the DNA is TGTGCCAGCAGCTTGGGGACATTCCCGGACGAGCAGTACTTC.

The V and J genes are TRBV5-5 and TRBJ2-3, with 8 bases lining up with TRBD2. J gave up 4 bases and V 4 bases, and 8 bases lay outside the gene matches. There are 15 residues in the CDR3. Per germline, CDR1 SGHKS and CDR2 YYEKEE (reference sequence). In DNA form, the CDR3 reads TGTGCCAGCAGCGGCCTGACTAGCGCAGCAGATACGCAGTATTTT. It is translated as CASSGLTSAADTQYF.

J is TRBJ1-1 and V is TRBV11-2; D remains ambiguous. The CDR3 is 12 amino acids. Germline CDR1 SGHAT, CDR2 FQNNGV. V gave up 1 base and J gave up 7 bases, with 7 bases separating them. The DNA of the CDR3 is TGTGCCAGCAGCTTAGGGGCAGGTGAAGCTTTCTTT. This gives the protein CASSLGAGEAFF. The complete variable domain, with remaining parts taken from reference TRBV11-2 and TRBJ1-1, reads EAGVAQSPRYKIIEKRQSVAFWCNPISGHATLYWYQQILGQGPKLLIQFQNNGVVDDSQLPKDRFSAERLKGVDSTLKIQPAKLEDSAVYLCASSLGAGEAFFGQGTRLTVV.

This sequence joins TRBV6-5 and TRBJ1-2; 9 bases fit TRBD1. Germline values: CDR1 MNHEY, CDR2 SVGAGI. The V gene end was trimmed by 0 bases and the J gene end by 3 bases; junction bases not matched to a gene: 5. This CDR3 has 16 amino acids. The CDR3 protein is CASSYSGQGIDYGYTF. CDR3 in DNA: TGTGCCAGCAGTTACTCCGGACAGGGGATTGACTATGGCTACACCTTC.

This chain joins TRBV7-9 and TRBJ2-3; 8 positions match TRBD1. CDR1 is SEHNR, CDR2 FQNEAQ, per germline (reference sequence). The junction had 10 bases not matched to a gene; V was cut back by 4 bases and J by 4 bases. The CDR3 runs 16 residues. CDR3 residues: CASSSDRARRSDTQYF. The CDR3 coding sequence is TGTGCCAGCAGCTCGGACAGGGCGAGGAGGTCAGATACGCAGTATTTT. Filled out from reference TRBV7-9 and TRBJ2-3, the complete variable domain reads DTGVSQNPRHKITKRGQNVTFRCDPISEHNRLYWYRQTLGQGPEFLTYFQNEAQLEKSRLLSDRFSAERPKGSFSTLEIQRTEQGDSAMYLCASSSDRARRSDTQYFGPGTRLTVL.

This clone was counted between two and nine times. The V and J genes are TRBV6-5 and TRBJ1-1; D gene unclear. Germline CDR1 is MNHEY and CDR2 is SVGAGI. The V end lost 4 bases, the J end lost 5 bases, and 14 bases lay between the germline ends. CDR3 length: 14 amino acids. The CDR3 DNA reads TGTGCCAGCAGTTCCCACACGAGGGAGACTGAAGCTTTCTTT. Its translation: CASSSHTRETEAFF.

The chain is built from TRBV28 and TRBJ2-3, with no clear D. Trimming stripped 1 base from V and 3 bases from J, with 14 bases between. The CDR3 is made up of 16 amino acids. The V gene's germline CDR1 is MDHEN and CDR2 SYDVKM. The CDR3 DNA reads TGTGCCAGCAGTTTATTAATGGGCCCTATGACAGATACGCAGTATTTT. Translating it yields CASSLLMGPMTDTQYF.

The chain combines TRBV28 with TRBJ1-4; 8 bases fit TRBD1. The CDR3 extends over 14 amino acids. V trimming: 4 bases; J trimming: 8 bases; junction bases outside the gene matches: 6. Germline V gene lookup returns CDR1 MDHEN and CDR2 SYDVKM. CDR3 in amino acids: CASSWGRGHEKLFF. CDR3 sequence (DNA): TGTGCCAGCAGTTGGGGCAGGGGGCACGAAAAACTGTTTTTT.

The chain employs TRBV6-5 and TRBJ1-2, with D hard to call. V gave up 7 bases and J gave up 3 bases, with 6 bases separating them. Germline V CDR1 and CDR2: MNHEY, SVGAGI. The CDR3 contains 11 residues. The CDR3 bases are TGTGCCAGCACTGAGGACTATGGCTACACCTTC. Translating gives CASTEDYGYTF.

This chain uses TRBV28 with TRBJ1-1; D gene ambiguous. The V and J ends lost 2 bases and 1 base respectively, with 8 bases between them. The CDR3 contains 14 residues. Germline V gene data show CDR1 as MDHEN and CDR2 as SYDVKM. The CDR3 loop reads CASSLPPGNTEAFF. For the CDR3, the DNA is TGTGCCAGCAGTTTACCTCCAGGGAACACTGAAGCTTTCTTT.

This rearrangement joins TRBV28 to TRBJ2-5, with no clear D. CDR1 is MDHEN, CDR2 SYDVKM, per germline. CDR3 length: 13 amino acids. V was shortened by 4 bases and J by 6 bases, with 12 bases between the two germline ends. In DNA form, the CDR3 reads TGTGCCAGCAGTTCAATATCGTGGCAGACCCAGTACTTC. Translated, it gives CASSSISWQTQYF.

V is TRBV11-2 and J is TRBJ2-2, with 9 bases aligning to TRBD1. The CDR3 has 16 residues. CDR1 SGHAT and CDR2 FQNNGV come from the germline V gene. Trimming removed 7 bases from V and 4 bases from J; junction bases left unmatched: 10. CDR3 protein: CASTSRGQGPTGELFF. The CDR3 nucleotides are TGTGCCAGCACCTCTAGGGGACAGGGCCCCACCGGGGAGCTGTTTTTT. Supplemented by reference TRBV11-2 and TRBJ2-2, the full variable domain reads EAGVAQSPRYKIIEKRQSVAFWCNPISGHATLYWYQQILGQGPKLLIQFQNNGVVDDSQLPKDRFSAERLKGVDSTLKIQPAKLEDSAVYLCASTSRGQGPTGELFFGEGSRLTVL.

V gene TRBV7-9 combines with J gene TRBJ1-4; no clear D. V was shortened by 4 bases and J by 5 bases, with 11 bases between the two germline ends. The germline V gene encodes CDR1 SEHNR and CDR2 FQNEAQ (reference sequence). This CDR3 has 14 residues. CDR3 in DNA: TGTGCCAGCAGCTCCACCTACAGCAATGAAAAACTGTTTTTT. It translates to CASSSTYSNEKLFF. Variable domain in full (rest from reference TRBV7-9 and TRBJ1-4): DTGVSQNPRHKITKRGQNVTFRCDPISEHNRLYWYRQTLGQGPEFLTYFQNEAQLEKSRLLSDRFSAERPKGSFSTLEIQRTEQGDSAMYLCASSSTYSNEKLFFGSGTQLSVL.

This clone came up once. This sequence joins TRBV5-4 and TRBJ2-5; 9 bases are a match to TRBD1. Germline CDR1 SGHNT, CDR2 YYREEE (reference sequence). The CDR3 runs 15 residues. V was clipped by 2 bases and J by 2 bases; unmatched bases: 4. CDR3 sequence reads: CASSFKGQGQETQYF. CDR3 nucleotides: TGTGCCAGCAGCTTCAAGGGACAGGGACAAGAGACCCAGTACTTC. The full variable domain, rest sourced from reference TRBV5-4 and TRBJ2-5, is ETGVTQSPTHLIKTRGQQVTLRCSSQSGHNTVSWYQQALGQGPQFIFQYYREEENGRGNFPPRFSGLQFPNYSSELNVNALELDDSALYLCASSFKGQGQETQYFGPGTRLLVL.

The V gene is TRBV6-5, the J gene TRBJ1-2; 8 bases match TRBD1. J gave up 0 bases and V 0 bases, and 3 bases lay outside the gene matches. CDR1 is MNHEY, CDR2 SVGAGI, per germline. The CDR3 runs to 16 residues. The CDR3 DNA follows: TGTGCCAGCAGTTACTCGACAGGGGAAGCTAACTATGGCTACACCTTC. Translated: CASSYSTGEANYGYTF.

V and J are TRBV6-1 and TRBJ2-7; 9 positions match TRBD1. Trimming took 5 bases from V and 0 from J; bases not matched to a gene: 5. This CDR3 comprises 15 residues. Germline V gives CDR1 MNHNS, CDR2 SASEGT. The CDR3 protein is CASSIGTGSSYEQYF. As DNA, the CDR3 is TGTGCCAGCAGTATTGGGACAGGGAGCTCCTACGAGCAGTACTTC.

This chain links TRBV5-4 with TRBJ2-5; D may be TRBD2 (6 bases). Germline CDR1 SGHNT, CDR2 YYREEE (reference sequence). This CDR3 has 14 amino acids. Trimming cost V 4 bases and J 4 bases, with 14 bases left between them. CDR3 sequence (DNA): TGTGCCAGCAGCCCAGGGACTTCACGAGAGACCCAGTACTTC. It yields the protein CASSPGTSRETQYF.

The gene calls are TRBV27 and TRBJ2-3; 10 bases line up with TRBD2. V was pared by 6 bases and J by 1 base, with 4 bases of the junction left unmatched. Germline CDR1 reads MNHEY; CDR2 reads SMNVEV (reference sequence). This CDR3 is 15 amino acids long. The CDR3, as DNA: TGTGCCAGCAGCTCGCTAGCGGGAGGCACAGATACGCAGTATTTT. Translated, it gives CASSSLAGGTDTQYF.